This TCR beta chain was sequenced in a study of blood T cells in healthy people across ages. The second PCR ran about 7 to 12 cycles with a sample-barcoded 5' primer and J-beta primers. Each CDR3 protein is one row after TCRdb ran MiXCR on the 5' RACE reads. The top ten hold around 20% of the sample, which has about 800,000 distinct CDR3 sequences, more than 45% seen once. Details on this clonotype: Its cognate antigen is unknown.

Study results and caveats: Whereas aged donors had fewer naive CD4+ cells, long-lived donors had more of them and higher diversity. Investigators treated diversity estimates from one million T cells as underestimates. Strong correlation linked observed beta diversity and percent naive T cells.

CDR1 SGHDN and CDR2 FVKESK come from the germline V gene. Trimming took 4 bases from V and 1 from J; bases not matched to a gene: 7. CDR3 length: 15 residues. Sequencing used blood. This clonotype was obtained from a man aged 25-45 years in good health. The V and J genes are TRBV14 and TRBJ2-7; 7 nucleotides match TRBD1. This CDR3 is CASSRLRGQSYEQYF. The CDR3 DNA reads as TGTGCCAGCAGCCGACTTAGGGGGCAATCCTACGAGCAGTACTTC. Drawing the rest from reference TRBV14 and TRBJ2-7, the complete variable domain is EAGVTQFPSHSVIEKGQTVTLRCDPISGHDNLYWYRRVMGKEIKFLLHFVKESKQDESGMPNNRFLAERTGGTYSTLKVQPAELEDSGVYFCASSRLRGQSYEQYFGPGTRLTVT.